These T cell receptor beta chains were read from a single sample in a study of blood T cell repertoires in COVID-19. The protocol was immunoSEQ multiplex PCR, while the TCRdb copy is restricted to in-frame clones and leaves out a portion. The data hold 300,000 to 350,000 clones, with 87% observed a single time. The sequenced material came from peripheral blood. Receptors were obtained from a woman between 45 and 60 years old with COVID-19, enrolled during active disease. The CDR3 runs from the conserved cysteine through the conserved F or W. D genes are given only for firm matches. Size values are once, few and many counts, or a class for expanded clones, and some rows have none.

d_call clone_size j_call v_call cdr3_aa cdr3_nt
TRBD1 few TRBJ1-5 TRBV27 CASSLRGQGGNQPQHF TGTGCCAGCAGTTTACGAGGACAGGGGGGCAATCAGCCCCAGCATTTT
TRBD2 once TRBJ2-2 TRBV11-3 CASSPLAGGVQRELFF TGTGCCAGCAGCCCACTAGCGGGAGGTGTTCAGAGGGAGCTGTTTTTT
- - TRBJ2-2 TRBV30 CAWSVQNTGELFF TGTGCCTGGAGTGTACAGAACACCGGGGAGCTGTTTTTT
TRBD2 - TRBJ2-1 TRBV28 CASRTNAPGTSSYNEQFF TGTGCCAGCAGAACTAACGCACCCGGGACTAGCTCCTACAATGAGCAGTTCTTC
- - TRBJ2-3 TRBV6-6 CASILGTKATQYF TGTGCCAGCATCCTAGGGACAAAAGCTACGCAGTATTTT
- - TRBJ1-4 TRBV6-5 CASARSRANEKLFF TGTGCCAGCGCGAGATCCCGCGCTAATGAAAAACTGTTTTTT
TRBD2 - TRBJ2-1 TRBV24-1 CATSDRTSGIDNEQFF TGTGCCACCAGTGACCGGACTAGCGGGATCGACAATGAGCAGTTCTTC
TRBD2 once TRBJ2-3 TRBV7-2 CASTTSGRAQQYF TGTGCCAGCACTACTAGCGGGAGGGCACAGCAGTATTTT
- - TRBJ2-7 TRBV19 CASTQPGMTYEQYF TGTGCCAGTACCCAGCCCGGGATGACCTACGAGCAGTACTTC
- - TRBJ1-2 TRBV27 CASSLPWDITTF TGTGCCAGCAGTTTACCCTGGGACATCACTACCTTC
TRBD1 - TRBJ2-7 TRBV4-1 CASSQDPGGHSYEQYF TGCGCCAGCAGCCAAGATCCAGGGGGACACTCCTACGAGCAGTACTTC
- - TRBJ2-1 TRBV29-1 CSVARLVNEQFF TGCAGCGTGGCACGACTAGTAAATGAGCAGTTCTTC
TRBD1 - TRBJ2-1 TRBV2 CASNRRTGDNEQFF TGTGCCAGCAACCGCAGGACAGGAGACAATGAGCAGTTCTTC
TRBD2 - TRBJ2-7 TRBV27 CASSLSLAGVPYEQYF TGTGCCAGCAGTTTATCTCTAGCGGGAGTTCCCTACGAGCAGTACTTC
- - TRBJ2-7 TRBV6-5 CASSRDWRDYEQYF TGTGCCAGCAGTCGGGATTGGCGGGACTACGAGCAGTACTTC
TRBD1 - TRBJ2-2 TRBV5-3 CARSAGREFPVGTGNTGELFF TGTGCCAGAAGCGCCGGTAGGGAGTTCCCTGTGGGGACAGGGAATACCGGGGAGCTGTTTTTT
- few TRBJ2-7 TRBV27 CASRRGGARVYEQYF TGTGCCAGCAGGAGGGGGGGAGCGCGCGTCTACGAGCAGTACTTC
- - TRBJ1-4 TRBV5-1 CASSLQGGAEKLFF TGCGCCAGCAGCTTACAGGGTGGGGCTGAAAAACTGTTTTTT
- once TRBJ2-3 TRBV21-1 CASSKTTPQGTDTQYF TGTGCCAGCAGCAAGACGACCCCCCAGGGGACGGATACGCAGTATTTT
- - TRBJ1-1 TRBV7-2 CASRYTNTEAFF TGTGCCAGCCGATACACGAACACTGAAGCTTTCTTT
- - TRBJ1-3 TRBV3-1/TRBV3-2 CASSQHSGGNGNTIYF TGTGCCAGCAGCCAGCATTCCGGGGGAAACGGAAACACCATATATTTT
- - TRBJ1-5 TRBV19 CASSWGGMSNQPQHF TGTGCCAGTAGTTGGGGAGGGATGAGCAATCAGCCCCAGCATTTT
TRBD1 - TRBJ1-1 TRBV19 CASSIKGRQGGAFF TGTGCCAGTAGTATAAAGGGAAGACAGGGGGGAGCTTTCTTT
TRBD1 few TRBJ1-2 TRBV6-5 CASSPWDRPYGYTF TGTGCCAGCAGTCCCTGGGACAGGCCCTATGGCTACACCTTC
- - TRBJ1-1 TRBV6-2/TRBV6-3 CASSRDIFYTEAFF TGTGCCAGCAGCCGGGACATCTTTTACACTGAAGCTTTCTTT
TRBD1 - TRBJ1-2 TRBV6-5 CARRDRSYGYTF TGTGCCCGACGGGACAGGAGCTATGGCTACACCTTC
TRBD2 - TRBJ2-1 TRBV30 CAWTLAGDREQFF TGTGCCTGGACACTAGCGGGAGATAGGGAGCAGTTCTTC
TRBD1 - TRBJ1-5 TRBV19 CATYDRGANQPQHF TGTGCCACCTACGACAGGGGTGCAAATCAGCCCCAGCATTTT
- - TRBJ1-2 TRBV5-4 CASSSWPSYGYTF TGTGCCAGCAGCTCCTGGCCGTCCTATGGCTACACCTTC
- - TRBJ2-5 TRBV6-6 CASSYGGRTQETQYF TGTGCCAGCAGTTACGGTGGGAGGACCCAAGAGACCCAGTACTTC
TRBD2 - TRBJ2-1 TRBV11-2 CASIRLPTSGRTTYNEQFF TGTGCCAGCATCCGCTTACCGACTAGCGGGAGAACCACCTACAATGAGCAGTTCTTC
TRBD1 once TRBJ2-3 TRBV18 CASSPPRGTGSLADTQYF TGTGCCAGCTCACCACCGAGGGGGACAGGGAGTTTAGCAGATACGCAGTATTTT
TRBD2 - TRBJ2-7 TRBV15 CATSSIGGRLGETSYEQYF TGTGCCACCAGCAGTATCGGGGGGAGGCTGGGAGAGACGAGCTACGAGCAGTACTTC
- once TRBJ1-6 TRBV11-3 CASSQYQGKLFDSPLHF TGTGCCAGCAGCCAATATCAGGGGAAACTTTTTGATTCACCCCTCCACTTT
- - TRBJ2-7 TRBV11-2 CASSSFYEQYF TGTGCCAGCAGCTCGTTCTACGAGCAGTACTTC
- - TRBJ1-2 TRBV27 CASSRQSNYGYTF TGTGCCAGCAGTCGACAGTCTAACTATGGCTACACCTTC
- - TRBJ2-7 TRBV6-1 CASREGQSDSYEQYF TGTGCCAGCAGGGAAGGACAGTCCGATTCCTACGAGCAGTACTTC
TRBD2 - TRBJ2-1 TRBV6-2/TRBV6-3 CASSSAGGPYNEQFF TGTGCCAGCAGTTCCGCGGGAGGTCCCTACAATGAGCAGTTCTTC
- few TRBJ2-7 TRBV27 CASSLGLAFEQYF TGTGCCAGCAGTTTAGGGCTAGCGTTCGAGCAGTACTTC
- - TRBJ2-2 TRBV7-9 CASSFTGDTGELFF TGTGCCAGCAGCTTTACAGGCGACACCGGGGAGCTGTTTTTT
- - TRBJ2-7 TRBV27 CASSLGSPRSYEQYF TGTGCCAGCAGTTTGGGTAGCCCCCGCTCCTACGAGCAGTACTTC
TRBD1 many TRBJ2-5 TRBV6-5 CASSRDRGVVETQYF TGTGCCAGCTCCCGGGACAGGGGGGTTGTAGAGACCCAGTACTTC
- - TRBJ2-7 TRBV5-1 CASSLGTGWEAEQYF TGCGCCAGCAGCTTGGGGACAGGCTGGGAGGCCGAGCAGTACTTC
TRBD1 - TRBJ1-2 TRBV11-3 CASSLDRAYGYTF TGTGCCAGCAGCCTTGACAGGGCCTATGGCTACACCTTC